This T cell receptor beta chain appears in the sequencing data of a study of blood T cell repertoires in COVID-19. At the level of the study: The United States, Italy and Spain supplied acute and convalescent COVID-19 samples. Sources were T cells, B-cell-depleted T cells, or PBMCs; the material itself was cDNA or gDNA.

This clone has only one observation. Within the sample, other DNA sequences also encode this same CDR3. The CDR3 length is 12 residues. Trimming took off 7 bases at V and 3 bases at J, with 10 bases between the two ends. Authors' data handling: The authors estimated nucleated cell counts from reference gene primer amplification. Here immunoSEQ multiplex PCR was the method, and the copy in TCRdb shows in-frame clones only, minus some. That table supplies the V and J calls and clone size; D and trimming were determined from the DNA. The table has some 180,000 clones, 78% seen once. Sequenced: peripheral blood. This TCR was recovered from a woman older than 75 with active or convalescent COVID-19. The chain carries TRBV12-3 or TRBV12-4 and TRBJ2-7; D is possibly TRBD1 (6 bases). CDR3 sequence reads: CASTRTDYEQYF. The CDR3 DNA sequence: TGTGCCAGCACTAGGACAGACTACGAGCAGTACTTC.